The 4 T cell receptor beta chains below were found in one sample sequenced in a study of cytomegalovirus exposure and HLA in healthy donors. The PCR was carried out with 60 Vbeta primers and 13 Jbeta primers. The data were produced by immunoSEQ multiplex PCR, yet TCRdb's version contains in-frame clones alone and is incomplete. This table holds 180,000 or so clones, 75% to 85% found once. The sequencing sample was made of PBMCs. The receptors originated from a man aged 18-30 years in good health and CMV-seronegative.

This chain connects TRBV6-5 to TRBJ2-1, with TRBD2 matching over 8 bases. V was pared by 6 bases and J by 7 bases, with 8 bases of the junction left unmatched. This CDR3 contains 14 residues. Germline V gene lookup returns CDR1 MNHEY and CDR2 SVGAGI. The DNA for the CDR3 is TGTGCCAGCAGATGGAGCGGGGGAGATAATGAGCAGTTCTTC. It specifies CASRWSGGDNEQFF.

The chain joins TRBV29-1 to TRBJ2-3; possible D gene TRBD1, 5 bases. V lost 3 bases to trimming and J lost 1 base, with 11 bases between them. Per the germline V gene, CDR1 is SQVTM and CDR2 is ANQGSEA. This CDR3 comprises 14 residues. CDR3 sequence (DNA): TGCAGCGTTGAGGGGCTAGTCGGCACAGATACGCAGTATTTT. It codes for CSVEGLVGTDTQYF.

The rearrangement uses TRBV5-8 and TRBJ2-7; possibly TRBD1 for D (5 bases). Between the trimmed V and J ends, which lost 5 bases and 2 bases, there was a span of 14 bases. Germline V gene data show CDR1 as SGHTS and CDR2 as YDEGEE. This CDR3 has 14 amino acids. As DNA, the CDR3 is TGTGCCAGCAGTTATGACAGCCTGACCTACGAGCAGTACTTC. It encodes CASSYDSLTYEQYF.

The chain employs TRBV30 and TRBJ2-5; TRBD1 matches at 9 bases. With the DNA end fitting TRBJ2-7 better, the J assignment may be wrong. This CDR3 has 16 amino acids. Germline V gives CDR1 GTSNPN, CDR2 SVGIG (reference sequence). CDR3 sequence (DNA): TGTGCCTGGAGTAACCTCGTTGGGACAGGGATAAGCGAGCAGTACTTC. Translated, it gives CAWSNLVGTGISEQYF.